This T cell receptor (beta chain) was profiled in a study of T cells in Graves' hyperthyroidism and ophthalmopathy. The TCR beta CDR3 regions underwent amplification using RNA transcripts as the source. The TCR CDR3 first-round RT-PCR relied on the HTBI primer set. One entry per CDR3 protein, called by TCRdb with MiXCR from the multiplex PCR reads. The table shows about 640,000 distinct CDR3 sequences, with roughly 46% occurring only once. This clonotype has at least ten counts. Its antigen is as yet unknown. Diagnoses were established using clinical symptoms, serum thyroxine and TRAb, thyroid ultrasound and orbital computed tomography. V was clipped by 0 bases and J by 5 bases, with 4 bases between them. Germline V gives CDR1 MNHEY, CDR2 SVGAGI. The length of the CDR3 is 12 residues. Points from the study as a whole: Blood shared most expanded thyroid clonotypes above 0.001. Ophthalmopathy, as predicted by the model, came a median approximately 6.5 months after the prediction.

The TCR comes from an adult man with Graves' disease, either hyperthyroidism or ophthalmopathy (not recorded which). This chain links TRBV6-5 with TRBJ2-5; D call uncertain. Sequenced: peripheral blood or thyroid tissue (not recorded which). CDR3 protein: CASSYSDETQYF. Written as DNA, the CDR3 is TGTGCCAGCAGTTACTCGGACGAGACCCAGTACTTC.